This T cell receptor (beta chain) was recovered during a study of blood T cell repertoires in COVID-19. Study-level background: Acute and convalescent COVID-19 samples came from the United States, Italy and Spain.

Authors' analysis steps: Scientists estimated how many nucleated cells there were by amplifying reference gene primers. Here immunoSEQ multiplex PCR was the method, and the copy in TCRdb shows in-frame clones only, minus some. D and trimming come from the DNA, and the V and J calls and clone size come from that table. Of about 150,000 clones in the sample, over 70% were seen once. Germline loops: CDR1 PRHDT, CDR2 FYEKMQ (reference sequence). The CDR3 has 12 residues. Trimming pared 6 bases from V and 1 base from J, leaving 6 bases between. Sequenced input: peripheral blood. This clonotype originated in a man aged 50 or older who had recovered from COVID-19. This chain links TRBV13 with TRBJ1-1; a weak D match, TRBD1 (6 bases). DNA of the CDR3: TGTGCCAGCAGGGGACAGAACACTGAAGCTTTCTTT. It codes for CASRGQNTEAFF.